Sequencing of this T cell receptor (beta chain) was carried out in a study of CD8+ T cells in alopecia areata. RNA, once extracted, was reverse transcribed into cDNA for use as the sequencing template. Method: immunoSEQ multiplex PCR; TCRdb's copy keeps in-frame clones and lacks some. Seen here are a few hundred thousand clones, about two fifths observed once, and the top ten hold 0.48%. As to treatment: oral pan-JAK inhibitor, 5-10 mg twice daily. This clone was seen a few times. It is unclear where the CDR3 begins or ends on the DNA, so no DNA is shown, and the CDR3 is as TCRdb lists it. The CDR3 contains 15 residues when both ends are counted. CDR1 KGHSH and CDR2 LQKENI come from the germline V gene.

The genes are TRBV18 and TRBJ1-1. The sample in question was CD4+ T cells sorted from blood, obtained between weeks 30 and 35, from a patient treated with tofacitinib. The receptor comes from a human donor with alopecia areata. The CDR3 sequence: CASSPDFRMNTEAFF.